This entry is about one T cell receptor beta chain. The CDR3 is 15 amino acids. The germline CDR1 and CDR2 sequences are SQVTM and ANQGSEA. Trimming at V came to 6 bases and at J to 6 bases, leaving 10 bases not matched to a gene. This sample stems from a study of beta chain features in type 1 diabetes. Sequenced material consisted of expressed TCRB transcripts (all of the isolated RNA was reverse transcribed). Some clones are missing from TCRdb's copy, which holds only in-frame ones; the method was immunoSEQ multiplex PCR. The sample lists around 430,000 clones, over 25% occurring once. This clonotype originated in a man aged 18 to 30 in good health. The J gene is TRBJ2-1, the V gene TRBV29-1; 11 bases map to TRBD2. The sample comprised naive CD4+ T cells from blood. The CDR3 DNA sequence: TGCAGCGTGGCTAAACTAGCGGGAGCCGGCAATGAGCAGTTCTTC. Amino acids: CSVAKLAGAGNEQFF.